These 2 T cell receptor beta chains share one sample of origin, sequenced in a study of T cells in Graves' hyperthyroidism and ophthalmopathy. RNA transcripts served as the template for amplifying TCR beta CDR3 regions. When the TCR CDR3 underwent first-round RT-PCR, the HTBI primer set was used. TCRdb analysed the multiplex PCR reads with MiXCR anew, one entry per CDR3 protein. The table includes about 350,000 distinct CDR3 sequences, approximately 14% detected once. The material sequenced was blood. These receptor sequences come from a woman aged 30 to 39 with Graves' hyperthyroidism.

The chain carries TRBV24-1 and TRBJ2-7, with TRBD2 identical over 10 bases. CDR3 length equals 17 residues. The germline V gene encodes CDR1 KGHDR and CDR2 SFDVKD. V lost 3 bases, J lost 4 bases, and 11 bases stayed unmatched. The chain's CDR3 is CATSDPGAGSGRYEQYF. Written as DNA, the CDR3 is TGTGCCACCAGTGATCCCGGGGCTGGTAGCGGGAGGTACGAGCAGTACTTC.

This clonotype was detected many times. This chain links TRBV7-9 with TRBJ2-2; TRBD1 matches at 11 bases. With V trimmed by 5 bases and J by 3 bases, 2 bases remained unmatched. CDR1 is SEHNR and CDR2 is FQNEAQ in the germline V gene (reference sequence). This CDR3 comprises 15 residues. The CDR3 sequence is CASSPGQGDTGELFF. CDR3 sequence (DNA): TGTGCCAGCAGCCCGGGACAGGGGGACACCGGGGAGCTGTTTTTT.